Each of the 22 T cell receptor beta chains below was sequenced from the same sample in a study of chemoradiotherapy in HPV16-positive cancers. TCRdb keeps only in-frame clones here, not all; method: immunoSEQ multiplex PCR. This table holds around 13,000 clones, approximately 89% found once. This material consisted of blood, taken from a patient who underwent chemoradiotherapy. These TCRs come from a human donor with HPV-associated anogenital cancer.

This clone was observed a few times. The V gene is TRBV7-2, the J gene TRBJ2-3; 10 nucleotides agree with TRBD2. Per germline, CDR1 SGHTA and CDR2 FQGNSA. CDR3 length: 14 amino acids. The V gene end was trimmed by 2 bases and the J gene end by 7 bases; junction bases not matched to a gene: 3. In DNA form, the CDR3 reads TGTGCCAGCAGCTTAAGCGGGGGGGGTCATACGCAGTATTTT. Protein: CASSLSGGGHTQYF.

This clone was detected once. The chain employs TRBV10-3 and TRBJ2-3; no clear D. Trimming pared 6 bases from V and 4 bases from J, leaving 5 bases between. CDR3 length equals 11 residues. The V gene's germline CDR1 is ENHRY and CDR2 SYGVKD. Here the CDR3 DNA reads TGTGCCATCAGCCCCTCAGATACGCAGTATTTT. As protein: CAISPSDTQYF.

The chain combines TRBV28 with TRBJ2-7; 9 bases map to TRBD2. J lost 3 bases, V lost 5 bases, and 14 bases had no gene match. The CDR3 runs to 17 residues. Germline CDR1 reads MDHEN; CDR2 reads SYDVKM. CDR3 DNA: TGTGCCAGCAGTCCCGCCGGGTTGAGCGGGAGGATCTACGAGCAGTACTTC. Translating gives CASSPAGLSGRIYEQYF.

The chain employs TRBV6-7 and TRBJ1-3; tentatively, D is TRBD1 (5 bases). TRBV6-7 carries the ORF label, with uncertain function. The V end lost 0 bases, the J end lost 2 bases, and 8 bases lay between the germline ends. This CDR3 region has 15 residues. The CDR3 DNA follows: TGTGCCAGCAGTTACTCGGGGGGAGCTGGAAACACCATATATTTT. This sequence encodes CASSYSGGAGNTIYF.

V gene TRBV11-1 combines with J gene TRBJ2-2; D uncertain. CDR3 size: 15 residues. The germline V gene encodes CDR1 SGHAT and CDR2 FQDESV (reference sequence). V was clipped by 6 bases and J by 1 base, with 12 bases between them. The CDR3 here is CASSSGPLNTGELFF. The CDR3 DNA reads as TGTGCCAGCAGTTCCGGACCCCTGAACACCGGGGAGCTGTTTTTT.

The chain uses TRBV15 and TRBJ1-5; 12 bases match TRBD1. Trimming at V came to 4 bases and at J to 6 bases, leaving 13 bases not matched to a gene. Germline loops: CDR1 LNHNV, CDR2 YYDKDF (reference sequence). The length of the CDR3 is 18 residues. The DNA for the CDR3 is TGTGCCACCAGCACAGATAGGGACAGGGGGCTATATGCTCAGCCCCAGCATTTT. Translated: CATSTDRDRGLYAQPQHF.

The rearrangement links TRBV28 to TRBJ1-4; 8 nucleotides align to TRBD1. The CDR3 sequence is 17 residues long. V was clipped by 8 bases and J by 7 bases; unmatched bases: 18. CDR1 and CDR2 (germline): MDHEN, SYDVKM. This CDR3 is CASSIGGQGRGGEKLFF. In nucleotides, the CDR3 is TGTGCCAGCTCCATCGGCGGACAGGGACGGGGAGGTGAAAAACTGTTTTTT.

V is TRBV9 and J is TRBJ2-5; D perhaps matches TRBD2 (6 bases). Germline V gene sequence: CDR1 SGDLS, CDR2 YYNGEE. V lost 3 bases to trimming and J lost 5 bases, with 20 bases between them. The CDR3 is made up of 16 amino acids. CDR3 nucleotides: TGTGCCAGCAGCGCCCGGGACTCCGCGTGGGGGGAGACCCAGTACTTC. This gives the protein CASSARDSAWGETQYF. Complete variable domain (other parts from reference TRBV9 and TRBJ2-5): DSGVTQTPKHLITATGQRVTLRCSPRSGDLSVYWYQQSLDQGLQFLIQYYNGEERAKGNILERFSAQQFPDLHSELNLSSLELGDSALYFCASSARDSAWGETQYFGPGTRLLVL.

The chain combines TRBV7-3 with TRBJ2-2; D unclear. Germline V gene sequence: CDR1 SGHTA, CDR2 FQGTGA. V was trimmed by 5 bases and J by 6 bases, leaving 16 bases between them. The length of the CDR3 is 15 residues. The CDR3 nucleotides are TGTGCCAGCAGCCCAGCCCGTACAGCCGCCGGGGAGCTGTTTTTT. Protein product: CASSPARTAAGELFF.

V and J are TRBV5-1 and TRBJ2-6; D remains ambiguous. This CDR3 spans 15 amino acids. The germline CDR1 and CDR2 sequences are SGHRS and YFSETQ. V was clipped by 4 bases and J by 0 bases, with 8 bases between them. The CDR3 DNA is TGCGCCAGCAGCAGGGAAGTCTCTGGGGCCAACGTCCTGACTTTC. Its translation: CASSREVSGANVLTF.

The DNA of the CDR3 is TGCGCCAGCAGCCAAGATCGGCAGGGAGCTAACTATGGCTACACCTTC. This codes for CASSQDRQGANYGYTF. The genes are TRBV4-1 and TRBJ1-2, with D possibly being TRBD1 (5 bases). V gave up 0 bases and J gave up 0 bases, with 11 bases separating them. The CDR3 runs to 16 residues. Germline CDR1 is MGHRA and CDR2 is YSYEKL.

V is TRBV4-3 and J is TRBJ2-7; D is unclear. The CDR3 is 14 residues long. V lost 1 base and J lost 0, with 7 bases in between. From germline, CDR1 is LGHNA and CDR2 YSLEER. The CDR3 protein is CASSQALVSYEQYF. The CDR3 nucleotides are TGCGCCAGCAGCCAAGCCCTAGTCTCCTACGAGCAGTACTTC.

The chain couples TRBV9 to TRBJ2-1, with 7 positions matching TRBD1. Unmatched junction bases numbered 6, after V lost 3 bases and J lost 0 bases. Germline assignment: CDR1 SGDLS and CDR2 YYNGEE. The CDR3 is 16 residues long. The CDR3 bases are TGTGCCAGCAGCGCCCTACAGGGGAGCTCCTACAATGAGCAGTTCTTC. Protein: CASSALQGSSYNEQFF.

Remarks on this clone: At one of its ends the junction is not consistent with the germline gene, which may arise from a read error. V usage is TRBV7-9 and J usage is TRBJ2-1, with 9 positions matching TRBD2. Germline V gives CDR1 SEHNR, CDR2 FQNEAQ (reference sequence). The CDR3 spans 13 residues. This CDR3 is CASRLAGEDEQFF. For the CDR3, the DNA is TGTGCCAGCAGGTTAGCGGGAGAGGATGAGCAGTTCTTC.

The rearrangement uses TRBV25-1 and TRBJ2-2, with TRBD2 matching 12 bases. Germline V lookup: CDR1 MGHDK, CDR2 SYGVNS. With V trimmed by 4 bases and J by 6 bases, 9 bases remained unmatched. The CDR3 is made up of 17 amino acids. The CDR3 DNA sequence: TGTGCCAGCAGTGCGGCCAGACTAGCGGGAGTACCCGGGGAGCTGTTTTTT. Encoded protein: CASSAARLAGVPGELFF.

The chain combines TRBV28 with TRBJ1-5; no clear D. This CDR3 is 16 amino acids long. In germline, CDR1 is MDHEN, CDR2 SYDVKM. Trimming pared 8 bases from V and 4 bases from J, leaving 21 bases between. The CDR3 region is CASGIPSVGYNQPQHF. CDR3 in DNA: TGTGCCAGCGGGATCCCCTCCGTTGGTTATAATCAGCCCCAGCATTTT.

The chain recombines TRBV2 with TRBJ2-3; 7 nucleotides agree with TRBD1. Germline V gives CDR1 SNHLY, CDR2 FYNNEI. Trimming took 5 bases from V and 4 from J; bases not matched to a gene: 6. CDR3 size: 14 residues. CDR3 loop: CASSSQGFADTQYF. The CDR3 DNA follows: TGTGCCAGCAGTTCACAGGGGTTCGCAGATACGCAGTATTTT.

This clone was detected only once. This chain joins TRBV6-4 and TRBJ2-2; the match to TRBD1 covers 7 bases. The germline V gene has CDR1 MRHNA and CDR2 SNTAGT. The junction had 3 bases not matched to a gene; V was cut back by 5 bases and J by 0 bases. The length of the CDR3 is 15 residues. The CDR3 here is CASSPQGANTGELFF. CDR3 bases: TGTGCCAGCAGTCCTCAGGGGGCGAACACCGGGGAGCTGTTTTTT.

The rearrangement joins TRBV5-6 to TRBJ1-2; D call uncertain. The CDR3 spans 11 residues. Germline values: CDR1 SGHDT, CDR2 YYEEEE. Deletions cut 6 bases from V and 8 bases from J, with 11 bases between. CDR3 protein: CASTIRGGYTF. The CDR3 nucleotides are TGTGCCAGCACCATTCGAGGCGGCTACACCTTC.

This chain connects TRBV9 to TRBJ2-1; TRBD2 matches 11 bases. J gave up 6 bases and V 0 bases, and 5 bases lay outside the gene matches. CDR1 SGDLS and CDR2 YYNGEE come from the germline V gene. The CDR3 totals 16 residues. The CDR3 protein is CASSVGRLAGGNEQFF. The CDR3 nucleotides read TGTGCCAGCAGCGTAGGGCGCCTAGCGGGGGGCAATGAGCAGTTCTTC.

The rearrangement joins TRBV14 to TRBJ1-2; 7 bases fit TRBD1. This CDR3 region has 15 residues. CDR1 and CDR2 from the germline V gene are SGHDN and FVKESK. V trimming: 5 bases; J trimming: 5 bases; junction bases outside the gene matches: 11. CDR3 region: CASSSRGTRGYGYTF. As DNA, the CDR3 is TGTGCCAGCAGCTCCAGGGGGACGAGAGGGTATGGCTACACCTTC.

The gene calls are TRBV7-2 and TRBJ2-7; weak D call: TRBD1 (6 bases). Germline V CDR1 and CDR2: SGHTA, FQGNSA. The CDR3 loop spans 12 amino acids. V shed 5 bases and J shed 4 bases, with 9 bases lying between them. In nucleotides, the CDR3 is TGTGCCAGCAGCCAACAGGGATACGAGCAGTACTTC. Protein sequence: CASSQQGYEQYF.